This T cell receptor (beta chain) derives from a study of cytomegalovirus exposure and HLA in healthy donors. Sequencing used immunoSEQ multiplex PCR; TCRdb keeps in-frame clones, though not all of them. The data hold over 110,000 clones, with around nine tenths observed a single time. Trimming removed 4 bases at V and 0 bases at J, with 9 bases between. CDR1 and CDR2 from the germline V gene are SQVTM and ANQGSEA. The CDR3 extends over 13 amino acids. V is TRBV29-1 and J is TRBJ1-1, with D unresolved. The clonotype originates from a man between 18 and 29 years old in good health and CMV-seropositive. Sequenced input: PBMCs. The CDR3 bases are TGCAGCGTTGCCGGGGTCATGAACACTGAAGCTTTCTTT. This encodes CSVAGVMNTEAFF.